Listed below are T cell receptor beta chains from one sample, sequenced in a study of CD8+ T cells in alopecia areata. Clones were sequenced by immunoSEQ multiplex PCR, and TCRdb holds only the in-frame ones, with some missing. The data hold about 90,000 clones, with 40% to 50% observed a single time. This specimen was CD8+ T cells sorted from blood, taken at week 24, from a patient treated with tofacitinib. The source of these receptors is a human donor with alopecia areata. Both conserved end residues are part of each CDR3. The D gene is left open where the match is weak. Some rows mark clone size as missing; the rest say once, few, many or name a class of expanded clone.

v_call	clone_size	j_call	d_call	cdr3_aa	cdr3_nt
TRBV29-1	.	TRBJ2-1	TRBD2	CSVEVSGRNYEQFF	TGCAGCGTTGAAGTTAGCGGGAGGAACTATGAGCAGTTCTTC
TRBV7-9	.	TRBJ1-4	.	CASSPPPARDEKLFF	TGTGCCAGCAGCCCGCCCCCGGCCCGGGATGAAAAACTGTTTTTT
TRBV27	.	TRBJ1-3	.	CASSPTGSSGNTIYF	TGTGCCAGCAGTCCTACAGGGTCCTCTGGAAACACCATATATTTT
TRBV14	few	TRBJ2-3	.	CARSRGTDTQYF	TGTGCCAGAAGCAGGGGCACAGATACGCAGTATTTT
TRBV6-5	.	TRBJ1-1	.	CASSYMGGPMNTEAFF	TGTGCCAGCAGTTACATGGGCGGGCCAATGAACACTGAAGCTTTCTTT
TRBV4-1	.	TRBJ1-3	.	CASSPRPDGSGNTIYF	TGCGCCAGCAGCCCCCGCCCGGACGGATCTGGAAACACCATATATTTT
TRBV2	.	TRBJ2-1	.	CASKGIKAYNEQFF	TGTGCCAGCAAGGGCATCAAGGCATACAATGAGCAGTTCTTC
TRBV18	.	TRBJ2-1	.	CASSPPTGPNEQFF	TGTGCCAGCTCACCACCGACGGGGCCTAATGAGCAGTTCTTC
TRBV25-1	few	TRBJ2-1	TRBD1	CASRDSAYNEQFF	TGTGCCAGTCGGGACAGTGCCTACAATGAGCAGTTCTTC
TRBV6-1	.	TRBJ1-1	.	CASSEESVLVLTEAFF	TGTGCCAGCAGTGAAGAGTCGGTCCTGGTCCTCACTGAAGCTTTCTTT
TRBV7-2	.	TRBJ2-3	.	CASSLYLDTQYF	TGTGCCAGCAGCTTGTATTTAGATACGCAGTATTTT
TRBV25-1	few	TRBJ2-5	.	CASSDQGREETQYF	TGTGCCAGCAGTGACCAGGGCCGGGAGGAGACCCAGTACTTC
TRBV6-5	.	TRBJ2-2	.	CASTPFSPNTGELFF	TGTGCCAGCACGCCGTTTTCTCCGAACACCGGGGAGCTGTTTTTT
TRBV23-1	few	TRBJ1-6	TRBD1	CASSPRQGNSPLHF	TGCGCCAGCAGTCCCCGACAGGGTAACTCACCCCTCCACTTT
TRBV29-1	.	TRBJ2-7	.	CSVVDISAYEQYF	TGCAGCGTTGTAGACATCAGCGCCTACGAGCAGTACTTC
TRBV11-2	few	TRBJ1-1	.	CASSLGLGTEAFF	TGTGCCAGCAGCTTAGGACTGGGAACTGAAGCTTTCTTT
TRBV29-1	.	TRBJ2-1	.	CSVRDWSSYNEQFF	TGCAGCGTTCGGGACTGGAGCTCCTACAATGAGCAGTTCTTC
TRBV27	few	TRBJ1-4	.	CASSSIGRPTNEKLFF	TGTGCCAGCAGTTCGATCGGACGGCCAACTAATGAAAAACTGTTTTTT
TRBV10-3	few	TRBJ2-1	TRBD2	CAISPSGRSNEQFF	TGTGCCATCAGTCCTAGCGGGAGAAGTAATGAGCAGTTCTTC
TRBV29-1	.	TRBJ2-7	TRBD1	CSVLRTGSSYEQYF	TGCAGCGTTCTTAGGACAGGATCGTCCTACGAGCAGTACTTC
TRBV5-1	.	TRBJ2-7	TRBD1	CASSFRQGASEQYF	TGCGCCAGCAGCTTTAGACAGGGGGCGAGTGAGCAGTACTTC
TRBV30	.	TRBJ2-1	TRBD2	CAWSVAAGSDVEQFF	TGTGCCTGGAGTGTAGCAGCGGGGTCCGACGTTGAGCAGTTCTTC
TRBV30	.	TRBJ2-1	.	CAWLEDYPGSDEQFF	TGTGCCTGGCTAGAGGACTACCCGGGGAGCGATGAGCAGTTCTTC
TRBV7-9	few	TRBJ2-5	TRBD2	CASSLLGTSGETQYF	TGTGCCAGCAGCTTACTCGGGACTAGCGGAGAGACCCAGTACTTC
TRBV6-5	.	TRBJ2-7	TRBD1	CASSFGQGGFYEQYF	TGTGCCAGCAGTTTCGGACAGGGTGGCTTCTACGAGCAGTACTTC
TRBV4-1	.	TRBJ1-5	.	CASSQERESNQPQHF	TGCGCCAGCAGCCAAGAGAGGGAGAGCAATCAGCCCCAGCATTTT
TRBV11-2	.	TRBJ2-3	.	CASSRSTDTQYF	TGTGCCAGCAGCCGCTCCACAGATACGCAGTATTTT
TRBV5-6	.	TRBJ2-3	TRBD2	CASSLGGLAGFTDTQYF	TGTGCCAGCAGCCTTGGAGGACTAGCGGGTTTCACAGATACGCAGTATTTT
TRBV29-1	once	TRBJ2-5	.	CSVGLGRGGTQYF	TGCAGCGTTGGTTTAGGGAGAGGTGGGACCCAGTACTTC
TRBV4-1	.	TRBJ2-7	.	CASSQELVAWNEQYF	TGCGCCAGCAGCCAAGAGTTGGTAGCTTGGAACGAGCAGTACTTC
TRBV4-1	.	TRBJ2-7	.	CASSLPLDSEQYF	TGCGCCAGCAGCCTACCCCTAGACAGCGAGCAGTACTTC
TRBV5-1	.	TRBJ2-6	.	CASSLGGDTNVLTF	TGCGCCAGCAGCTTAGGGGGGGACACCAACGTCCTGACTTTC
TRBV6-5	.	TRBJ2-1	.	CASSYSYNTEQFF	TGTGCCAGCAGTTACTCTTACAATACTGAGCAGTTCTTC
TRBV2	few	TRBJ2-3	.	CASEGNRWSTDTQYF	TGTGCCAGCGAAGGGAACAGGTGGAGCACAGATACGCAGTATTTT
TRBV25-1	.	TRBJ2-1	TRBD2	CASSAGTSGYNEQFF	TGTGCCAGCAGTGCCGGGACTAGCGGGTACAATGAGCAGTTCTTC
TRBV12-5	few	TRBJ1-5	.	CASGLGAQPQHF	TGTGCTAGTGGTTTGGGGGCTCAGCCCCAGCATTTT
TRBV30	few	TRBJ2-5	TRBD2	CAWRTGTSSWETQYF	TGTGCCTGGAGGACCGGGACTAGCTCGTGGGAGACCCAGTACTTC
TRBV19	.	TRBJ2-7	.	CASSIGGLMLAYEQYF	TGTGCCAGTAGTATTGGGGGACTCATGCTGGCCTACGAGCAGTACTTC
TRBV19	.	TRBJ2-1	TRBD1	CASSDRTGGNEQFF	TGTGCCAGTAGTGACCGGACAGGTGGAAATGAGCAGTTCTTC
TRBV7-9	few	TRBJ1-1	.	CASNLGNTEAFF	TGTGCCAGCAACCTCGGGAACACTGAAGCTTTCTTT
TRBV7-9	.	TRBJ2-7	.	CASSWDIYEQYF	TGTGCCAGCAGCTGGGACATCTACGAGCAGTACTTC
TRBV27	.	TRBJ1-1	.	CASSGGGNGAFF	TGTGCCAGCAGTGGGGGAGGGAACGGAGCTTTCTTT
TRBV5-1	many	TRBJ2-1	.	CASSQEGSNEQFF	TGCGCCAGCAGCCAAGAGGGTTCCAATGAGCAGTTCTTC
TRBV10-3	few	TRBJ2-1	.	CAISVGGRDYNEQFF	TGTGCCATCAGTGTAGGGGGAAGAGACTACAATGAGCAGTTCTTC
TRBV29-1	few	TRBJ2-2	.	CSGLLGSGELFF	TGCAGCGGACTTCTGGGCTCCGGGGAGCTGTTTTTT
TRBV27	few	TRBJ2-1	.	CASSSGPGEQFF	TGTGCCAGCAGTTCGGGGCCTGGGGAGCAGTTCTTC
TRBV7-2	.	TRBJ2-5	.	CASSRRGLETQYF	TGTGCCAGCAGCCGTCGGGGTCTGGAGACCCAGTACTTC
TRBV27	.	TRBJ2-1	.	CASSLSLGNEQFF	TGTGCCAGCAGTTTATCCCTAGGGAATGAGCAGTTCTTC
TRBV6-5	.	TRBJ1-1	.	CASSETTGVTEAFF	TGTGCCAGCAGTGAGACTACCGGGGTAACTGAAGCTTTCTTT
TRBV29-1	few	TRBJ2-7	TRBD1	CSVEDPQTGGPYEQYF	TGCAGCGTTGAAGACCCGCAAACAGGGGGACCCTACGAGCAGTACTTC
TRBV19	once	TRBJ1-1	.	CASSSTGYTEAFF	TGTGCCAGTAGTTCTACAGGGTACACTGAAGCTTTCTTT
TRBV6-1	few	TRBJ2-1	TRBD2	CASSEAPRGGLVIYEQFF	TGTGCCAGCAGTGAAGCGCCCCGGGGGGGACTAGTCATTTACGAGCAGTTCTTC
TRBV7-3	many	TRBJ2-1	.	CASSLSLTGGHEQFF	TGTGCCAGCAGCTTAAGTTTAACGGGCGGCCATGAGCAGTTCTTC
TRBV15	.	TRBJ1-2	.	CATSRDLRPGFYGYTF	TGTGCCACCAGCAGAGATCTCCGCCCGGGATTCTATGGCTACACCTTC